This entry features one T cell receptor (beta chain) sequence. Its antigen specificity is not known. Base qualities are missing; no much larger clone stands one base away. At the DNA level, this CDR3 is encoded by other sequences in the same sample as well. The entry originates in a study of shared clonotypes between healthy human individuals (TCRdb year 2020). About the investigation overall: A couple of women and a few men aged 18 to 49 years were included in the cohort. For each donor, CD4 naive and CD4 memory were each given three plates, CD8 naive was given two plates, and CD8 memory was given one plate. The study deeply sequenced blood TCR repertoires of five healthy adults to estimate repertoire size and the extent of clonotype sharing between individuals. To increase sequencing depth and limit assay-specific biases, TCR repertoire library preparation and sequencing were carried out by different laboratories using diverse techniques. Per donor, leukapheresis produced somewhere between about 0.94 and 9 billion PBMCs.

The paper as a whole reports these results and caveats: Naive subsets generally had larger estimated clonotype richness than memory subsets did. Roughly 5% of naive CD4, 3.5% of naive CD8, 2.3% of memory CD4, and about 0.4% of memory CD8 clonotypes were shared across a few donors. Based on pairwise subsampling, the degree of clonotype sharing among donors was expected to be affected by sequencing depth. The genetic and exposure-history diversity represented was limited by the small number of donors. Clonotypes shared by all four sorted-subset donors showed higher generation probabilities than non-shared clonotypes. Only blood was sampled, and tissue TCR repertoires likely differ from those in blood. Rarefaction of sorted-subset datasets indicated incomplete sequencing despite the large sequencing depth.

Healthy HIV-negative adults with no recently reported acute infections or vaccinations were included as donors. Only Caucasian adults living in Nashville, Tennessee, USA were represented among the donors. CD4+ T cells were enriched by magnetic negative selection; naive cells were then positively selected on CD45RA, and the negative fraction formed the memory subset. After blood collection by leukapheresis, PBMCs were isolated using Ficoll-Histopaque density gradient centrifugation and then cryopreserved in the vapor phase of liquid nitrogen. Analytical flow cytometry was used to check the purity and quantity of each magnetically sorted T cell population. Genomic DNA was isolated from every sorted fraction and measured by UV absorbance on a Nanodrop 2000c. Using the deep immunoSEQ assay, TCR CDR3 regions were amplified from genomic DNA by multiplex PCR. For each cell subset, the extracted genomic DNA was distributed evenly across all wells of several immunoSEQ 96-well plates, and each plate served as one replicate. Each replicate PCR for sorted subsets received approximately 220 ng genomic DNA, equal to 28,000 or so T cell genomes. Purified libraries were quantified with a Qubit 3.0 fluorometer, sized on a Bioanalyzer 2100, and re-quantified with the KAPA Library Quantification kit. Every immunoSEQ 96-well plate was sequenced on a separate single-read 150-cycle Illumina NextSeq 550 flow cell. Per the original workflow: Because only junctional sequences without quality scores were contained in the immunoSEQ output, filtering matching that applied to full-length reads could not be performed. Sequences were annotated with PyIR, a Python wrapper for IgBLAST v1.9, using IMGT germline references to assign V/J genes and CDR3. Reads with weak V/J assignments (E-value above 1e-6), missing CDR3, stop codons, out-of-frame junctions, or ambiguous translated residues were removed. V3J clonotypes were defined as sequences sharing an identical inferred V gene, J gene, and CDR3 amino acid sequence. The percentage overlap between two repertoires was calculated by dividing the number of shared unique clonotypes by the size of the smaller repertoire. Three approaches were used to assess repertoire richness: RTK rarefaction, the Chao1 estimator, and Recon v2.1 estimates of unobserved clonotypes. Generation probabilities were computed with OLGA for all TCRbeta clonotypes obtained by the gDNA method from several donors. TCRdb's version of the immuneACCESS table is confined to in-frame rearrangements and falls short of the full clone set. An unresolved V gene accounts for under half of the shortfall where checked; the remainder is of unknown origin. V and J calls and clone size are as listed in that table; D and trimming were resolved from the DNA. For this sample there are millions of clones; approximately 95% appear just once. The top ten clonotypes cover approximately 0.4% of the sample.

V drops 0 bases and J drops 0 bases, leaving 6 bases in between. CDR1 SGHTA and CDR2 FQGTGA are derived from the germline V gene. Measured from the cysteine to the phenylalanine, the CDR3 is 15 residues long. Only the CDR3 DNA stays, 45 bases, in frame from base 1. The TCR comes from a man younger than 35 in good health. Some clones in this sample may be carry-over from other donors' samples. The sample consisted of naive CD4+ T cells from PBMCs. In light of the paper, this sample's cell subset or site label describes: CD45RA+ positively selected. Recombination joined TRBV7-3 with TRBJ2-1; a tentative D call is TRBD2 (5 bases match). The CDR3 loop reads CASSLTSDSYNEQFF. The sequenced DNA is TGTGCCAGCAGCTTAACTAGCGACTCCTACAATGAGCAGTTCTTC.